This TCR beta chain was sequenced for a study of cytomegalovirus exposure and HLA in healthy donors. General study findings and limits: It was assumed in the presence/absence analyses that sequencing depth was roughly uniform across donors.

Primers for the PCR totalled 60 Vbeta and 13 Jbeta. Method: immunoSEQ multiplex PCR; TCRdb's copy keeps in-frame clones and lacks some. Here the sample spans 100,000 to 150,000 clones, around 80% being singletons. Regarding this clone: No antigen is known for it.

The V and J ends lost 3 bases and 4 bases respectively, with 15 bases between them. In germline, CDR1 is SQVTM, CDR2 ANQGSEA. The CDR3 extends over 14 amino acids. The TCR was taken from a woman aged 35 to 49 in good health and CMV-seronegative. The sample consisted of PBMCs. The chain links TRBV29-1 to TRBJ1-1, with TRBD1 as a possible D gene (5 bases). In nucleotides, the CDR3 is TGCAGCGTTGACCCCCTAAGGGGCCCCACTGAAGCTTTCTTT. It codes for CSVDPLRGPTEAFF.